The clone carrying this TCR beta chain was observed at least ten times. Its target is unknown. These data are taken from a study of early T cells in non-severe SARS-CoV-2 infection. Study-level background: Bulk RNA from unsorted whole blood was sequenced; chains were unpaired. General study results and limits: VDJdb matching skewed toward anti-spike CD8 responses, missing private and CD4 specificities.

Unique molecular identifier tags were affixed to discrete cDNA molecules. TCRdb reanalysed the 5' RACE reads using MiXCR and keeps one entry per CDR3 protein. There are some 32,000 distinct CDR3 sequences in the sample; around 7% occur only once, and 30% to 45% lies in the top ten. This CDR3 is built from 13 residues. V was trimmed by 1 base and J by 5 bases, leaving 8 bases between them. Per germline, CDR1 SNHLY and CDR2 FYNNEI. The sample consisted of whole blood. This TCR derives from an adult who was a healthcare worker with PCR-confirmed SARS-CoV-2 infection or an uninfected control (not recorded which). The rearrangement joins TRBV2 to TRBJ1-2; D is unclear. The CDR3 bases are TGTGCCAGCAGTGAAGGCAGTGCATATGGCTACACCTTC. Translation: CASSEGSAYGYTF.